The present entry profiles one TCR beta chain with its context. The data stem from a study of blood T cell repertoires in COVID-19. Study at large: Samples representing acute and convalescent COVID-19 were sourced from the United States, Italy and Spain.

Cohort 3 recovered donors had two negative PCRs, clearance, or symptom resolution. In germline, CDR1 is MNHEY, CDR2 SVGAGI. The junction had 12 bases not matched to a gene; V was cut back by 6 bases and J by 7 bases. The CDR3 spans 15 residues. The protocol was immunoSEQ multiplex PCR, while the TCRdb copy is restricted to in-frame clones and leaves out a portion. Of a few hundred thousand clones listed, roughly 87% are singletons. The sample consisted of PBMCs or T cells enriched from blood (not recorded which). This sequence originates from a woman aged 45-65 years who had recovered from COVID-19. The rearrangement links TRBV6-5 to TRBJ2-1; 7 nucleotides match TRBD1. As DNA, the CDR3 is TGTGCCAGCAGCTCTGGGACAGTTGGTGGTAATGAGCAGTTCTTC. Encoded protein: CASSSGTVGGNEQFF.